This T cell receptor (beta chain) is from a study of cytomegalovirus exposure and HLA in healthy donors. Study results and limitations: It was reported that TCR beta sequences correctly inferred the HLA-A and HLA-B alleles for most subjects. Highly shared sequence variants in one cluster were likely a sequencing artifact. Several of the most significant clusters appeared, in a later analysis, to be linked to common viral pathogens.

The PCR used 60 Vbeta and 13 Jbeta primers. Authors' data handling: Around 12 million of about 88 million unique TCR beta chains were shared, per a later count. Assay used: immunoSEQ multiplex PCR; TCRdb lists only in-frame clones, some missing. V, J and clone size derive from that table, while D and trimming were established from the DNA sequence. The sample includes 150,000 to 200,000 clones, over 70% seen only once; the top ten take 2.5% to 3.5%. Notes on this clone: Its antigen is not identified.

This CDR3 comprises 14 residues. V lost 5 bases to trimming and J lost 1 base, with 11 bases between them. Germline V gene data show CDR1 as MRHNA and CDR2 as SNTAGT. The source is a male donor in good health and CMV-seronegative. This sequence joins TRBV6-4 and TRBJ1-1; the D gene is possibly TRBD1 (5 bases). Sequenced: PBMCs. CDR3 loop: CASSRDFGNTEAFF. As DNA, the CDR3 is TGTGCCAGCAGTCGGGACTTTGGGAACACTGAAGCTTTCTTT.